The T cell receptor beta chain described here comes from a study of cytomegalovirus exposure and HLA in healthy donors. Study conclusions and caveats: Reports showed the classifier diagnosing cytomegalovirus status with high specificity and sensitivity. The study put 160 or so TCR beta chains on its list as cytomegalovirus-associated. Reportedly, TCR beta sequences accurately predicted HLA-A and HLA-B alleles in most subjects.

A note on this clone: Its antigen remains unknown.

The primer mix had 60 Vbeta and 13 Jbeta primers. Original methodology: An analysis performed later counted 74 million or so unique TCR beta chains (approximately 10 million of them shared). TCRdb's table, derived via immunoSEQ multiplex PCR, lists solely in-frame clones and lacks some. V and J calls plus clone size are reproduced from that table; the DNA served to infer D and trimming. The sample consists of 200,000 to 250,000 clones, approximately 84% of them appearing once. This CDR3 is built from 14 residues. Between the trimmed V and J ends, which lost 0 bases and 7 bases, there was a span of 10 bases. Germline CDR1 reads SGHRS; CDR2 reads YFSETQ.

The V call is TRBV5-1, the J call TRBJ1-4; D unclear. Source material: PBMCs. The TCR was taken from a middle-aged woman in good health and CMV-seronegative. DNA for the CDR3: TGCGCCAGCAGCTTGGAACCGAGTAGTGAAAAACTGTTTTTT. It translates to CASSLEPSSEKLFF. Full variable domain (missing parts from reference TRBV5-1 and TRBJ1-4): KAGVTQTPRYLIKTRGQQVTLSCSPISGHRSVSWYQQTPGQGLQFLFEYFSETQRNKGNFPGRFSGRQFSNSRSEMNVSTLELGDSALYLCASSLEPSSEKLFFGSGTQLSVL.